This T cell receptor (beta chain) was profiled in a study of T cell repertoires in cytomegalovirus infection. As for the study in general: Both CMV infection and a matching HLA type were indicated by public TCR beta signatures.

This clonotype was detected once. Its antigen is not known. TCRdb independently ran MiXCR on the reads; one entry per CDR3 protein. The sample comprises approximately 1,000,000 distinct CDR3 sequences, roughly 30% of which are singletons, and 13% rests with the top ten. This CDR3 is 17 amino acids long. Germline values: CDR1 SGDLS, CDR2 YYNGEE. V lost 4 bases and J 2 bases, leaving 16 bases between the germline ends. The receptor's source is a human donor in good health (CMV status not recorded). Some clones in this sample may be carry-over from other donors' samples. The sample in question was cultured CD8+ T cells from PBMCs, obtained from culture after CMV antigen stimulation. The chain carries TRBV9 and TRBJ2-6, with D uncertain. The chain's CDR3 is CASSLGRGRTGANVLTF. CDR3 sequence (DNA): TGTGCCAGCAGCCTAGGTCGTGGCCGGACTGGGGCCAACGTCCTGACTTTC.